This TCR beta chain was sequenced in a study of blood T cell repertoires in COVID-19. About the study: Whether acute or convalescent, the COVID-19 samples came from the United States, Italy and Spain.

Using immunoSEQ multiplex PCR, the repertoire was profiled, and TCRdb retains in-frame clones only, with some absent. The sample lists about 150,000 clones, approximately 83% occurring once. V lost 5 bases to trimming and J lost 5 bases; unmatched junction nucleotides: 10. The CDR3 totals 16 residues. Germline V gene sequence: CDR1 LGHNT, CDR2 FRNRAP. The Seattle site enrolled patients during active infection and followed them longitudinally. The chain uses TRBV12-5 and TRBJ1-5, with 9 nucleotides matching TRBD1. This sequence was found in a woman in her fifties or sixties with COVID-19, enrolled during active disease. The sample consisted of peripheral blood. This chain's CDR3 is CASGLWTGARYQPQHF. Written as DNA, the CDR3 is TGTGCTAGTGGTCTTTGGACAGGGGCGCGATATCAGCCCCAGCATTTT.